This T cell receptor beta chain was retrieved from a study of CD8+ T cells in alopecia areata. cDNA reverse transcribed from extracted RNA served as the sequencing template. This table comes from immunoSEQ multiplex PCR, and its TCRdb copy is limited to in-frame clones, with some not included. The data hold approximately 100,000 clones, with 55% observed a single time. There are 17 residues in the CDR3. Trimming removed 3 bases from V and 2 bases from J; junction bases left unmatched: 8. Germline V gene lookup returns CDR1 SGDLS and CDR2 YYNGEE. V and J are TRBV9 and TRBJ2-5; 12 bases match TRBD2. The sequenced sample consisted of CD4+ T cells sorted from blood. This receptor was obtained from a human donor in good health. The CDR3 sequence is CASSATSGGPQQETQYF. The CDR3 DNA reads as TGTGCCAGCAGCGCTACTAGCGGGGGGCCCCAACAAGAGACCCAGTACTTC.